The clone carrying this T cell receptor (beta chain) was detected only a few times. The CDR3 has 13 residues. The ends were cut back, 4 bases at V and 0 bases at J, with 7 bases in the middle. The germline V gene encodes CDR1 WNHNN and CDR2 SYGVQD (reference sequence). This entry is derived from a study of blood T cell repertoires in COVID-19. Turning to the study itself: The United States, Italy and Spain were the sources of the acute and convalescent COVID-19 samples. The analysed material was cDNA or gDNA that came from T cells, B-cell-depleted T cells, or PBMCs.

Authors' methods: Amplification with reference gene primers provided the estimates of nucleated cell counts. TCRdb's copy holds only in-frame clones and misses some; the assay was immunoSEQ multiplex PCR. V and J calls and clone size are copied from that table; D and trimming were computed from the DNA. This table holds under 150,000 clones, approximately 85% found once. The chain uses TRBV10-1 and TRBJ2-7; TRBD1 is a possible D gene (5 bases). The sample consisted of peripheral blood. This receptor was identified in a woman in her sixties with COVID-19, enrolled during active disease. CDR3 sequence: CASSGGNSYEQYF. DNA for the CDR3: TGCGCCAGCAGTGGGGGCAACTCCTACGAGCAGTACTTC.